This T cell receptor beta chain was profiled in a study of cytomegalovirus exposure and HLA in healthy donors. Background on the study: Falling in the Caucasian-associated ancestry cluster were approximately 86% of some 400 genotyped donors.

Points from the study as a whole: Later on, an analysis showed TCR association rates differing by HLA locus, with DRB1 the most and HLA-C the fewest. Sequencing likely caused a cluster of highly shared sequence variants.

The CDR3 extends over 15 amino acids. Germline-derived CDR1 and CDR2 are SGDLS and YYNGEE. Unmatched junction bases numbered 4, after V lost 4 bases and J lost 4 bases. About this clone: The antigen remains undetermined. This CDR3 is also generated by other DNA sequences in the sample.

The PCR had 60 Vbeta and 13 Jbeta primers. Data came from immunoSEQ multiplex PCR; TCRdb stores just in-frame clones and leaves some out. The sample consists of about 120,000 clones, around 86% of them appearing once. This clonotype originated in a woman aged 25 to 39 in good health and CMV-seronegative. This chain connects TRBV9 to TRBJ2-7; 14 positions agree with TRBD2. Sequencing was done on a sample of PBMCs. The CDR3 spells CASSPRLAGGYEQYF. CDR3 sequence (DNA): TGTGCCAGCAGCCCGCGACTAGCGGGAGGGTACGAGCAGTACTTC.